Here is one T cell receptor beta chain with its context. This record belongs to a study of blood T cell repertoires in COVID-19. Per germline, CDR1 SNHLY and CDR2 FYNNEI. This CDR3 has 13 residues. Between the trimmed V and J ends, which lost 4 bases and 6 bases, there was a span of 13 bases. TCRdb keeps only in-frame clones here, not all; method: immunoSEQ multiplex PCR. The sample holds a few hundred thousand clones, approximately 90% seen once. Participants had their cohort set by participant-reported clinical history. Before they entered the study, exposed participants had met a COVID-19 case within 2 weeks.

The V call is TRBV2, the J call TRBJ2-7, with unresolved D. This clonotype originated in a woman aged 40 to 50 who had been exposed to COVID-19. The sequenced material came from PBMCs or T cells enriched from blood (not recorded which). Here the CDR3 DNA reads TGTGCCAGCAGTGCGATGGTAGCTGTCGAGCAGTACTTC. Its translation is CASSAMVAVEQYF.